These 29 T cell receptor beta chains came from one sample sequenced in a study of control samples from healthy donors and cancer patients (dated by TCRdb to about 2020). The method was the immunoSEQ multiplex PCR assay. TCRdb limited this immuneACCESS table to in-frame rearrangements with V and J called. A share of clones is missing; checked studies link under half to unresolved V genes, and the rest is unexplained. The sample table shows approximately 190,000 clones, and about nine tenths are seen once. Jointly, the top ten make up 1.5% to 2% of the sample. Sequenced: blood. Receptor source: a man aged 25 to 40 in good health.

The chain couples TRBV18 to TRBJ2-7; D is perhaps TRBD1 (6 bases). V gave up 2 bases and J gave up 6 bases, with 14 bases separating them. The length of the CDR3 is 14 residues. Germline assignment: CDR1 KGHSH and CDR2 LQKENI. CDR3 loop: CASSPSRDIFEQYF. The CDR3 DNA sequence: TGTGCCAGCTCACCAAGCCGGGACATTTTCGAGCAGTACTTC.

This clone appeared a single time. CDR3: CASSPSWSDNSPLHF. CDR3 DNA: TGTGCCAGCAGCCCATCGTGGTCCGATAATTCACCCCTCCACTTT. The rearrangement uses TRBV7-6 and TRBJ1-6; D uncertain. V dropped 5 bases and J dropped 5 bases, with 13 bases sitting between them. Germline values: CDR1 SGHVS, CDR2 FNYEAQ. The CDR3 is made up of 15 amino acids.

The chain couples TRBV7-9 to TRBJ1-1; D perhaps matches TRBD1 (6 bases). CDR3 length: 14 residues. Between the trimmed V and J ends, which lost 5 bases and 5 bases, there was a span of 15 bases. Germline V gives CDR1 SEHNR, CDR2 FQNEAQ (reference sequence). CDR3 protein: CASSRQAAGTEAFF. For the CDR3, the DNA is TGTGCCAGCAGCCGACAGGCCGCGGGGACTGAAGCTTTCTTT. The full variable domain, rest sourced from reference TRBV7-9 and TRBJ1-1, is DTGVSQNPRHKITKRGQNVTFRCDPISEHNRLYWYRQTLGQGPEFLTYFQNEAQLEKSRLLSDRFSAERPKGSFSTLEIQRTEQGDSAMYLCASSRQAAGTEAFFGQGTRLTVV.

V usage is TRBV18 and J usage is TRBJ1-5; D possibly corresponds to TRBD1 (6 bases). CDR1 KGHSH and CDR2 LQKENI come from the germline V gene. With 3 bases removed from V and 4 bases from J, the gap between germline ends came to 13 bases. This CDR3 comprises 15 residues. DNA for the CDR3: TGTGCCAGCTCACCCTCTCGGGACACAAATCAGCCCCAGCATTTT. Its protein is CASSPSRDTNQPQHF.

The chain has TRBV7-2 and TRBJ1-1; possible D gene TRBD1, 5 bases. CDR3 size: 14 residues. CDR1 and CDR2 from the germline V gene are SGHTA and FQGNSA. V was trimmed by 3 bases and J by 4 bases, leaving 12 bases between them. The CDR3 protein is CASSFGGAATEAFF. Written as DNA, the CDR3 is TGTGCCAGCAGCTTTGGGGGAGCAGCCACTGAAGCTTTCTTT.

The chain links TRBV25-1 to TRBJ2-7; weak D call: TRBD1 (6 bases). Trimming removed 3 bases at V and 4 bases at J, with 13 bases between. The CDR3 is 14 residues long. Germline values: CDR1 MGHDK, CDR2 SYGVNS. The CDR3 sequence: CASSDFYGQYEQYF. In nucleotides, the CDR3 is TGTGCCAGCAGTGATTTCTACGGACAGTACGAGCAGTACTTC.

V is TRBV28 and J is TRBJ2-7, with 9 bases aligning to TRBD2. The junction had 21 bases not matched to a gene; V was cut back by 5 bases and J by 7 bases. Germline V lookup: CDR1 MDHEN, CDR2 SYDVKM. The CDR3 has 18 amino acids. In DNA form, the CDR3 reads TGTGCCAGCAGTAGAGCCACCCTAGAAACGGACAGCGGGGGGGAGCAGTACTTC. This codes for CASSRATLETDSGGEQYF.

This chain joins TRBV30 and TRBJ1-4, with D tentatively TRBD1 (5 bases). Trimming removed 3 bases from V and 5 bases from J, with 13 bases in between. The length of the CDR3 is 14 residues. Germline CDR1 reads GTSNPN; CDR2 reads SVGIG (reference sequence). CDR3 coding DNA: TGTGCCTGGAGAGGGACCAGTTTAAATGAAAAACTGTTTTTT. Translation: CAWRGTSLNEKLFF. Full variable domain (outside the CDR3, taken from reference TRBV30 and TRBJ1-4): SQTIHQWPATLVQPVGSPLSLECTVEGTSNPNLYWYRQAAGRGLQLLFYSVGIGQISSEVPQNLSASRPQDRQFILSSKKLLLSDSGFYLCAWRGTSLNEKLFFGSGTQLSVL.

The chain links TRBV7-9 to TRBJ2-4; 7 positions agree with TRBD2. The CDR3 is 14 residues long. The germline V gene encodes CDR1 SEHNR and CDR2 FQNEAQ (reference sequence). V trimming: 4 bases; J trimming: 0 bases; junction bases outside the gene matches: 0. The CDR3 DNA is TGTGCCAGCAGCTCGGGGGGAGCCAAAAACATTCAGTACTTC. Translated: CASSSGGAKNIQYF. The full variable domain, in which reference TRBV7-9 and TRBJ2-4 provide the parts outside the CDR3, is DTGVSQNPRHKITKRGQNVTFRCDPISEHNRLYWYRQTLGQGPEFLTYFQNEAQLEKSRLLSDRFSAERPKGSFSTLEIQRTEQGDSAMYLCASSSGGAKNIQYFGAGTRLSVL.

This sequence joins TRBV9 and TRBJ1-3, with a possible D match to TRBD1 (6 bases). V was cut by 3 bases and J by 0 bases, with 16 bases left in between. Germline values: CDR1 SGDLS, CDR2 YYNGEE. The CDR3 is 17 residues long. The CDR3 loop reads CASSENREFGSGNTIYF. CDR3 DNA: TGTGCCAGCAGCGAAAACAGGGAATTTGGCTCTGGAAACACCATATATTTT.

V is TRBV9 and J is TRBJ1-2; 8 positions agree with TRBD1. V was clipped by 4 bases and J by 4 bases; unmatched bases: 9. This CDR3 comprises 15 residues. CDR1 and CDR2 (germline): SGDLS, YYNGEE. This chain's CDR3 is CASSQVVGTGYGYTF. In DNA form, the CDR3 reads TGTGCCAGCAGCCAAGTTGTCGGGACAGGCTATGGCTACACCTTC.

The chain uses TRBV7-9 and TRBJ1-2; TRBD1 aligns across 9 bases. The CDR3 runs 14 residues. Per the germline V gene, CDR1 is SEHNR and CDR2 is FQNEAQ (reference sequence). V was pared by 5 bases and J by 9 bases, with 10 bases of the junction left unmatched. The DNA for the CDR3 is TGTGCCAGCAGCGCCGGGGGACAGGGAAAAAGCTACACCTTC. As protein: CASSAGGQGKSYTF.

The chain joins TRBV6-4 to TRBJ2-3; weak D call: TRBD2 (6 bases). The germline V and J ends were trimmed by 7 bases and 4 bases, with 12 bases remaining between them. Germline CDR1 and CDR2: MRHNA and SNTAGT. The CDR3 has 13 residues. Here the CDR3 DNA reads TGTGCCAGCACTGGTCGGGGGTCAGATACGCAGTATTTT. Its translation is CASTGRGSDTQYF.

The chain has TRBV19 and TRBJ1-3; no clear D gene. The CDR3 has 14 residues. Per germline, CDR1 LNHDA and CDR2 SQIVND (reference sequence). V lost 10 bases, J lost 0 bases, and 13 bases lay in between. In DNA form, the CDR3 reads TGTGCCACTAAGGCGAGAAGCTCTGGAAACACCATATATTTT. It encodes CATKARSSGNTIYF.

The gene calls are TRBV2 and TRBJ1-5, with a possible D match to TRBD1 (5 bases). The germline gives CDR1 SNHLY, CDR2 FYNNEI. Trimming left V 1 base short and J 2 bases short, with 9 bases between. This CDR3 is built from 15 residues. The CDR3 spells CASSEGQGGNQPQHF. As DNA, the CDR3 is TGTGCCAGCAGTGAAGGCCAGGGCGGCAATCAGCCCCAGCATTTT. The full variable domain, completed using reference TRBV2 and TRBJ1-5, is EPEVTQTPSHQVTQMGQEVILRCVPISNHLYFYWYRQILGQKVEFLVSFYNNEISEKSEIFDDQFSVERPDGSNFTLKIRSTKLEDSAMYFCASSEGQGGNQPQHFGDGTRLSIL.

The rearrangement links TRBV6-1 to TRBJ2-7; 15 positions agree with TRBD2. This CDR3 has 18 amino acids. V lost 4 bases to trimming and J lost 1 base; unmatched junction nucleotides: 8. Germline V gives CDR1 MNHNS, CDR2 SASEGT. The CDR3 loop is CASSAPGTSGGPSYEQYF. The CDR3 bases are TGTGCCAGCAGTGCCCCCGGGACTAGCGGGGGGCCATCCTACGAGCAGTACTTC.

This chain joins TRBV27 and TRBJ2-7; 8 nucleotides match TRBD2. Germline loops: CDR1 MNHEY, CDR2 SMNVEV (reference sequence). Trimming removed 0 bases from V and 0 bases from J; junction bases left unmatched: 1. The CDR3 is 15 amino acids. The CDR3 coding sequence is TGTGCCAGCAGTTTATCTAGCGGGGTCTCCTACGAGCAGTACTTC. It encodes CASSLSSGVSYEQYF.

The rearrangement uses TRBV2 and TRBJ2-7; D is possibly TRBD1 (7 bases). V was cut by 2 bases and J by 4 bases, with 15 bases left in between. The CDR3 runs to 15 residues. The germline gives CDR1 SNHLY, CDR2 FYNNEI. The chain's CDR3 is CASSEKPGGLYEQYF. Here the CDR3 DNA reads TGTGCCAGCAGTGAAAAGCCAGGGGGACTTTACGAGCAGTACTTC. Full variable domain (missing parts from reference TRBV2 and TRBJ2-7): EPEVTQTPSHQVTQMGQEVILRCVPISNHLYFYWYRQILGQKVEFLVSFYNNEISEKSEIFDDQFSVERPDGSNFTLKIRSTKLEDSAMYFCASSEKPGGLYEQYFGPGTRLTVT.

The J gene is TRBJ1-2, the V gene TRBV3-1 (or the pseudogene TRBV3-2); possible D gene TRBD1, 6 bases. The germline V gene has CDR1 LGHDT and CDR2 YNNKEL (reference sequence). The CDR3 has 11 residues. V lost 10 bases and J 5 bases, leaving 11 bases between the germline ends. CDR3 loop: CATGTPYGYTF. The CDR3 DNA follows: TGTGCCACCGGGACACCTTATGGCTACACCTTC.

The chain has TRBV27 and TRBJ1-5; no clear D. This CDR3 is built from 16 residues. Trimming stripped 1 base from V and 2 bases from J, with 12 bases between. CDR1 and CDR2 (germline): MNHEY, SMNVEV (reference sequence). CDR3 bases: TGTGCCAGCAGTTTATGGGGAGGGCAGGGCAATCAGCCCCAGCATTTT. It yields the protein CASSLWGGQGNQPQHF.

The J gene is TRBJ2-5, the V gene TRBV6-5, with D possibly TRBD2 on 6 matching bases. CDR1 is MNHEY and CDR2 is SVGAGI in the germline V gene. V lost 2 bases to trimming and J lost 2 bases, with 12 bases between them. The CDR3 length is 15 residues. For the CDR3, the DNA is TGTGCCAGCAGTTACCTACGACGGGGGCAAGAGACCCAGTACTTC. It yields the protein CASSYLRRGQETQYF.

This clone appeared a few times. The chain employs TRBV6-4 and TRBJ2-1; 10 bases align to TRBD2. The CDR3 extends over 15 amino acids. Trimming at V came to 6 bases and at J to 4 bases, leaving 6 bases not matched to a gene. Germline V gene sequence: CDR1 MRHNA, CDR2 SNTAGT. This CDR3 reads CASSLLAGEYNEQFF. The DNA for the CDR3 is TGTGCCAGCAGCCTCCTAGCGGGGGAGTACAATGAGCAGTTCTTC.

The chain is built from TRBV4-1 and TRBJ1-2; TRBD1 matches 8 bases. Germline lookup yields CDR1 MGHRA and CDR2 YSYEKL. This CDR3 region has 16 residues. V lost 1 base, J lost 3 bases, and 7 bases stayed unmatched. In DNA form, the CDR3 reads TGCGCCAGCAGCCAAGGTGGGACAGGAGGCGACTATGGCTACACCTTC. Its protein is CASSQGGTGGDYGYTF.

The chain employs TRBV3-1 (or the pseudogene TRBV3-2) and TRBJ2-7; D may be TRBD1 (6 bases). Trimming shortened V by 1 base and J by 1 base, and 14 bases separated the two germline ends. The CDR3 sequence is 16 residues long. Germline lookup yields CDR1 LGHDT and CDR2 YNNKEL (reference sequence). Here the CDR3 reads CASSQGGQSNSYEQYF. The CDR3 DNA reads TGTGCCAGCAGCCAAGGCGGACAGTCGAATTCCTACGAGCAGTACTTC.

This chain connects TRBV29-1 to TRBJ2-7, with 9 bases lining up with TRBD1. V was clipped by 7 bases and J by 2 bases; unmatched bases: 3. The CDR3 loop spans 12 amino acids. Germline assignment: CDR1 SQVTM and CDR2 ANQGSEA. CDR3 region: CSADRGTYEQYF. DNA of the CDR3: TGCAGCGCGGACAGGGGAACCTACGAGCAGTACTTC.

The chain joins TRBV2 to TRBJ2-4; possible D gene TRBD2, 6 bases. Germline V lookup: CDR1 SNHLY, CDR2 FYNNEI. The CDR3 extends over 15 amino acids. Deletions cut 7 bases from V and 0 bases from J, with 13 bases between. The CDR3 DNA follows: TGTGCCAGCATAGGGCAGGGACTAGCCAAAAACATTCAGTACTTC. Translated, it gives CASIGQGLAKNIQYF. Looking up the rest from reference TRBV2 and TRBJ2-4 gives the full variable domain: EPEVTQTPSHQVTQMGQEVILRCVPISNHLYFYWYRQILGQKVEFLVSFYNNEISEKSEIFDDQFSVERPDGSNFTLKIRSTKLEDSAMYFCASIGQGLAKNIQYFGAGTRLSVL.

The gene calls are TRBV4-1 and TRBJ2-7; tentative D call: TRBD1 (6 bases). Trimming removed 4 bases at V and 3 bases at J, with 16 bases between. Germline V gene sequence: CDR1 MGHRA, CDR2 YSYEKL. The CDR3 has 15 residues. The CDR3 sequence is CASSLETGAHYEQYF. The DNA of the CDR3 is TGCGCCAGCAGCCTCGAGACAGGAGCGCACTACGAGCAGTACTTC.

The chain couples TRBV30 to TRBJ2-3; D gene unclear. Germline CDR1 GTSNPN, CDR2 SVGIG (reference sequence). CDR3 length: 19 residues. V was shortened by 2 bases and J by 0 bases, with 24 bases between the two germline ends. CDR3 in amino acids: CAWSKTTKISKISTDTQYF. CDR3 DNA: TGTGCCTGGAGTAAGACGACCAAAATCAGCAAGATAAGCACAGATACGCAGTATTTT.

V is TRBV5-4 and J is TRBJ2-7; TRBD1 agrees at 10 bases. V dropped 2 bases and J dropped 2; count of bases not matched to a gene: 4. This CDR3 is 15 amino acids long. Germline V lookup: CDR1 SGHNT, CDR2 YYREEE (reference sequence). The CDR3 sequence: CASSLPGTGAYEQYF. The CDR3 coding sequence is TGTGCCAGCAGCTTACCCGGGACAGGGGCCTACGAGCAGTACTTC.